This T cell receptor beta chain was identified during a study of cytomegalovirus exposure and HLA in healthy donors. About the research overall: A prior study identified 120 million or so unique TCR beta sequences from around 180 million T cells. Study findings and constraints: Researchers catalogued 160 or so TCR beta chains as cytomegalovirus-associated. It has been reported that TCR beta sequences accurately predicted the HLA-A and HLA-B alleles of most subjects.

Germline V gene lookup returns CDR1 LGHNA and CDR2 YSLEER. The CDR3 sequence is 18 residues long. V was clipped by 4 bases and J by 1 base; unmatched bases: 8. PCR was performed using 60 Vbeta and 13 Jbeta primers. Sequencing used immunoSEQ multiplex PCR; TCRdb keeps in-frame clones, though not all of them. Altogether fewer than 150,000 clones are present, around 80% being singletons, with the ten largest covering roughly 4.7%. Points on this clone: Its antigen remains unknown.

The gene calls are TRBV4-3 and TRBJ2-2, with TRBD2 matching 11 bases. Sequencing was carried out using PBMCs. The TCR was taken from a male donor in good health and CMV-seronegative. The CDR3: CASSRDLAGGRNTGELFF. The CDR3 nucleotides are TGCGCCAGCAGCCGAGATCTAGCGGGGGGCCGGAACACCGGGGAGCTGTTTTTT.